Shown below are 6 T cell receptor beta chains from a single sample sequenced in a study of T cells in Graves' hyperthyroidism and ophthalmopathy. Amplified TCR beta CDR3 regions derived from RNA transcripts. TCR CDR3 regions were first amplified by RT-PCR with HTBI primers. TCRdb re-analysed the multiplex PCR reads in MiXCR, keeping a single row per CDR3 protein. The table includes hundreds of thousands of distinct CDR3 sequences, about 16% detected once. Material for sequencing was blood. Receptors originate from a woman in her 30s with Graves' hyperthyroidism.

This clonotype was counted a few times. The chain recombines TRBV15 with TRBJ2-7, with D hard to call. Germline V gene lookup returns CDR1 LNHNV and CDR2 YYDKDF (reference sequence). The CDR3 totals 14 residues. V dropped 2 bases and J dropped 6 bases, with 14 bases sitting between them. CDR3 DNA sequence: TGTGCCACCAGCAGACGCCTTGAGGCGGCCGAGCAGTACTTC. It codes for CATSRRLEAAEQYF.

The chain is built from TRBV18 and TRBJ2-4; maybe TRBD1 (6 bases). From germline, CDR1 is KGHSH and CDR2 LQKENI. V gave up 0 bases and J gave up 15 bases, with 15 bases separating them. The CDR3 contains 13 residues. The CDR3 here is CASSPPGPRGWYF. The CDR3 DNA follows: TGTGCCAGCTCACCACCCGGGCCCAGGGGCTGGTACTTC.

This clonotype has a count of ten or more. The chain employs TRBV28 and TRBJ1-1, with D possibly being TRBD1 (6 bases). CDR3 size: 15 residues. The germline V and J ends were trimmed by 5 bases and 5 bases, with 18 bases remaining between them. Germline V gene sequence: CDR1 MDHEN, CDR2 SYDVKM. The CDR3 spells CASSPRGQGSTEAFF. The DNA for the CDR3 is TGTGCCAGCAGTCCTCGGGGGCAGGGTTCGACTGAAGCTTTCTTT.

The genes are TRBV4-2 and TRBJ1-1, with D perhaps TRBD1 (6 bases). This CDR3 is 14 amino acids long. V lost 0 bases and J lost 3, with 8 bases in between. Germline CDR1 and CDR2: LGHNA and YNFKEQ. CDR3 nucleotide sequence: TGTGCCAGCAGCCAAGATAAGGGGGACACTGAAGCTTTCTTT. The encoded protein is CASSQDKGDTEAFF.

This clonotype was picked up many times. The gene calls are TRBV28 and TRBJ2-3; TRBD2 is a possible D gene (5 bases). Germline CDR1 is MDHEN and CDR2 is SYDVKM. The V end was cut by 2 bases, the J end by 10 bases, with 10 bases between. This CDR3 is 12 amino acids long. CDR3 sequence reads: CASSLTRTSQYF. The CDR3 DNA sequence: TGTGCCAGCAGTTTAACGCGGACTTCGCAGTATTTT.

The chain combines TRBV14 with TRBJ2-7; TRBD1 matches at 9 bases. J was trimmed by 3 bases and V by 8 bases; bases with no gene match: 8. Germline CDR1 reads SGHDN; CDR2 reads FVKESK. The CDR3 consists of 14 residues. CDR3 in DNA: TGTGCCAGCGCACCCGGACAGGGGTTCTACGAGCAGTACTTC. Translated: CASAPGQGFYEQYF.